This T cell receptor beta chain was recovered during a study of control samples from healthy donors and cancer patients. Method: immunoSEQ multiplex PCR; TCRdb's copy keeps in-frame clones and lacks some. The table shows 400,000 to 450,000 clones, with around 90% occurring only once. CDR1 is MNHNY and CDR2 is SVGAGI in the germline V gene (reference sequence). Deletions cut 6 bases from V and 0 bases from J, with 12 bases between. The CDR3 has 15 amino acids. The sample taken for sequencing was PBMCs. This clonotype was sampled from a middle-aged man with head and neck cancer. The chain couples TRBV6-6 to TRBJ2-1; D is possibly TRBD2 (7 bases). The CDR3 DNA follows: TGTGCCAGCAGCCTAGGGGGGGCCTCCTACAATGAGCAGTTCTTC. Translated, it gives CASSLGGASYNEQFF.